This T cell receptor beta chain was sequenced in a study of blood T cell repertoires in COVID-19. Overall study context: Sites in the United States, Italy and Spain provided acute and convalescent COVID-19 samples. T cells, B-cell-depleted T cells, or PBMCs provided the cDNA or gDNA that served as material.

The germline V and J ends were trimmed by 2 bases and 5 bases, with 8 bases remaining between them. This CDR3 region has 13 residues. CDR1 MGHRA and CDR2 YSYEKL come from the germline V gene. Clones were read by immunoSEQ multiplex PCR, and TCRdb kept only the in-frame ones, dropping some. This sample yields over 130,000 clones, of which around 86% are seen a single time; around 5% belongs to the top ten. This clone was seen a single time. This chain connects TRBV4-1 to TRBJ2-3; D perhaps matches TRBD2 (5 bases). The sequenced sample was peripheral blood. The sequence came from a human donor in a cohort sampled during active COVID-19. The DNA for the CDR3 is TGCGCCAGCAGCCAAATTGAGGGAGATACGCAGTATTTT. Translated, it gives CASSQIEGDTQYF.